These 22 T cell receptor beta chains originate from one sample sequenced in a study of breast tumors, draining lymph nodes, adjacent tissues. Samples came from axillary lymph nodes draining the breast cancer. TCRdb processed the multiplex PCR reads anew with MiXCR; each CDR3 protein has one entry. The sample lists over 100,000 distinct CDR3 sequences; 20% to 25% were seen once. The sequenced sample consisted of axillary lymph node tissue. The source is a female donor with breast cancer. Some clones in this sample may be carry-over from other donors' samples.

This clonotype was detected ten times or more. The chain joins TRBV12-3 or TRBV12-4 to TRBJ1-2; unclear D gene. The V end lost 6 bases, the J end lost 4 bases, and 12 bases lay between the germline ends. The CDR3 is 13 residues long. The CDR3 sequence is CASSLGPGYGYTF. In DNA, the CDR3 is TGTGCCAGCAGCCTAGGTCCCGGCTATGGCTACACCTTC.

Points on this clonotype: Germline is not matched at one junction end, which may reflect a read error. This chain's CDR3 is CSVEGLGFDEQHF. The CDR3 DNA is TGCAGCGTTGAAGGGTTGGGTTTCGACGAGCAGCACTTC. This chain links TRBV29-1 with TRBJ2-7; D gene unclear. The CDR3 covers 13 residues. Germline CDR1 SQVTM, CDR2 ANQGSEA.

This clonotype occurred many times. This chain's CDR3 is CSARDRLWGGGFF. The CDR3 coding sequence is TGCAGTGCTAGAGATCGGTTGTGGGGGGGGGGGTTCTTC. This chain uses TRBV20-1 with TRBJ2-1; 7 positions match TRBD2. Germline CDR1 reads DFQATT; CDR2 reads SNEGSKA (reference sequence). Trimming removed 0 bases from V and 15 bases from J; junction bases left unmatched: 11. CDR3 size: 13 residues.

This clonotype was detected ten times or more. The J gene is TRBJ2-7, the V gene TRBV20-1; D tentatively fits TRBD1 or TRBD2 (5 bases each). The CDR3 has 16 residues. Germline CDR1 is DFQATT and CDR2 is SNEGSKA (reference sequence). Trimming stripped 0 bases from V and 4 bases from J, with 19 bases between. CDR3 nucleotide sequence: TGCAGTGCTAGAGATACACTGGGGGAGCGGCGGTACGAGCAGTACTTC. Its translation is CSARDTLGERRYEQYF.

This clonotype occurred many times. J is TRBJ2-2 and V is TRBV19; 12 bases are a match to TRBD1. Germline CDR1 and CDR2: LNHDA and SQIVND (reference sequence). CDR3 length equals 15 residues. Trimming took 4 bases from V and 4 from J; bases not matched to a gene: 1. DNA for the CDR3: TGTGCCAGTAGTAGGGGACAGGGGGCCACCGGGGAGCTGTTTTTT. This encodes CASSRGQGATGELFF.

This clonotype was seen many times. The V call is TRBV2, the J call TRBJ2-1; TRBD2 matches 9 bases. Germline CDR1 is SNHLY and CDR2 is FYNNEI. V dropped 4 bases and J dropped 9; count of bases not matched to a gene: 7. The CDR3 runs 14 residues. The CDR3 nucleotides are TGTGCCAGCAGTGGGCTAGCGGGATATGTTGAGCAGTTCTTC. Translating it yields CASSGLAGYVEQFF.

A remark on this clonotype: Since a much larger clone is just one base distant, this may be a read error. The chain couples TRBV11-3 to TRBJ1-2, with D uncertain. From germline, CDR1 is SGHNT and CDR2 YENEEA. This CDR3 has 13 residues. The CDR3 loop reads CASSLEPWHGYAF. In nucleotides, the CDR3 is TGTGCCAGCAGCTTAGAGCCGTGGCATGGCTACGCCTTC.

This chain links TRBV6-6 with TRBJ1-5, with 7 positions matching TRBD1. The CDR3 runs 15 residues. Germline lookup yields CDR1 MNHNY and CDR2 SVGAGI (reference sequence). J gave up 11 bases and V 6 bases, and 16 bases lay outside the gene matches. As DNA, the CDR3 is TGTGCCAGCAGCCCCCGGACAGGTTCTTCTCTGACCCAGCATTTT. Translating gives CASSPRTGSSLTQHF.

This clonotype was counted many times. The rearrangement uses TRBV7-9 and TRBJ2-7; tentative D call: TRBD1 (6 bases). The germline gives CDR1 SEHNR, CDR2 FQNEAQ (reference sequence). There are 15 residues in the CDR3. V dropped 4 bases and J dropped 5 bases, with 18 bases sitting between them. This CDR3 reads CASSSGSRGYHEQYF. CDR3 DNA sequence: TGTGCCAGCAGCTCCGGAAGCAGGGGATACCACGAGCAGTACTTC.

This clonotype was seen many times. The CDR3 sequence is CASSDPSGSGAETQYF. As DNA, the CDR3 is TGCGCCAGCAGTGATCCTAGCGGGAGTGGGGCGGAGACCCAGTACTTC. This sequence joins TRBV10-2 and TRBJ2-5; 10 bases line up with TRBD2. The CDR3 is 16 residues long. With V trimmed by 3 bases and J by 5 bases, 9 bases remained unmatched. Germline assignment: CDR1 WSHSY and CDR2 SAAADI.

About this clonotype itself: Being one base from a much bigger clone, this may be a read error. The V and J genes are TRBV4-3 and TRBJ2-4; TRBD1 or TRBD2 may be the D gene (6 bases each). V shed 1 base and J shed 9 bases, with 10 bases lying between them. This CDR3 has 13 amino acids. Germline CDR1 LGHNA, CDR2 YSLEER. Here the CDR3 reads CASSQGRGGIQYF. The CDR3 coding sequence is TGCGCCAGCAGCCAAGGCAGGGGAGGCATTCAGTACTTC.

Ten or more counts support this clonotype. This rearrangement joins TRBV7-2 to TRBJ1-2; D gene uncertain. The CDR3 extends over 16 amino acids. Trimming took off 5 bases at V and 0 bases at J, with 16 bases between the two ends. Germline CDR1 reads SGHTA; CDR2 reads FQGNSA. The CDR3 bases are TGTGCCAGCAGCATCACCTCGTCTACCTCTAACTATGGCTACACCTTC. Its translation: CASSITSSTSNYGYTF.

This clonotype showed up just a few times. This chain connects TRBV5-1 to TRBJ2-1; perhaps D is TRBD1 or TRBD2 (6 bases each). V was clipped by 3 bases and J by 0 bases, with 25 bases between them. Germline values: CDR1 SGHRS, CDR2 YFSETQ. The CDR3 loop spans 20 amino acids. The CDR3, as DNA: TGCGCCAGCAGCTCCAGTGGGGGGCTCTCGCGGAGCTACTCCTACAATGAGCAGTTCTTC. Translating gives CASSSSGGLSRSYSYNEQFF.

Points on this clonotype: This could be a read error, since a much larger clone is one nucleotide away. The chain couples TRBV6-1 to TRBJ2-2; 8 bases are a match to TRBD1. This CDR3 is 16 amino acids long. From germline, CDR1 is MNHNS and CDR2 SASEGT. The CDR3 DNA is TGTGGCAGCAGTCTTATCGGGACAGGGAACACCGGGGAGCTGTTTTTT. Amino acid sequence: CGSSLIGTGNTGELFF.

There are many counts of this clonotype. The CDR3 DNA sequence: TGTGCCAGCTCCGGAATGGGGCTAGAGAATTCACCCCTCCACTTT. Its translation is CASSGMGLENSPLHF. The chain carries TRBV18 and TRBJ1-6, with D possibly TRBD1 on 5 matching bases. Trimming stripped 6 bases from V and 7 bases from J, with 16 bases between. Germline V gene sequence: CDR1 KGHSH, CDR2 LQKENI. There are 15 residues in the CDR3.

Concerning this clonotype itself: Since a much larger clone is just one base distant, this may be a read error. The chain uses TRBV18 and TRBJ1-3; D gene uncertain. Per the germline V gene, CDR1 is KGHSH and CDR2 is LQKENI. The V and J ends lost 6 bases and 0 bases respectively, with 9 bases between them. CDR3 length: 14 residues. The CDR3 region has the DNA TGTGCCAGCTCTCGGATTGACTCTGGAAACACCATATATTTT. This codes for CASSRIDSGNTIYF.

This clonotype was seen more than once but under ten times. The chain is built from TRBV20-1 and TRBJ2-1, with 7 bases matching TRBD2. The CDR3 consists of 14 residues. After removal of 1 base from V and 9 bases from J, the junction contained 9 bases not matched to a gene. The germline CDR1 and CDR2 sequences are DFQATT and SNEGSKA (reference sequence). The CDR3 loop is CSARGTSAVSEQFF. In DNA, the CDR3 is TGCAGTGCTAGAGGGACTAGTGCAGTGAGTGAGCAGTTCTTC.

This clonotype was recorded at least ten times. The V and J genes are TRBV20-1 and TRBJ1-5; D is ambiguous. The V gene lost 0 bases and the J gene lost 3 bases, with 3 bases spanning the gap. The CDR3 has 12 residues. Per the germline V gene, CDR1 is DFQATT and CDR2 is SNEGSKA (reference sequence). The CDR3 DNA reads TGCAGTGCTAGAGATACCAATCAGCCCCAGCATTTT. It encodes CSARDTNQPQHF.

This clonotype occurred many times. The chain joins TRBV5-1 to TRBJ2-7; TRBD1 matches at 10 bases. This CDR3 spans 15 amino acids. Germline V gene lookup returns CDR1 SGHRS and CDR2 YFSETQ. V was pared by 2 bases and J by 5 bases, with 7 bases of the junction left unmatched. This CDR3 reads CASSFGTGTGDEQYF. CDR3 bases: TGCGCCAGCAGCTTTGGAACCGGGACAGGGGACGAGCAGTACTTC.

This clonotype was found a few times. The CDR3 sequence: CASSPRIARETQYF. The CDR3 bases are TGTGCCAGCAGTCCCAGGATAGCCCGGGAGACCCAGTACTTC. The genes are TRBV28 and TRBJ2-5; D unclear. This CDR3 has 14 amino acids. V lost 5 bases, J lost 5 bases, and 15 bases lay in between. Per germline, CDR1 MDHEN and CDR2 SYDVKM.

This clonotype was seen at least ten times. The J gene is TRBJ2-5, the V gene TRBV6-1; D is undetermined. The length of the CDR3 is 15 residues. The germline gives CDR1 MNHNS, CDR2 SASEGT. V lost 0 bases, J lost 5 bases, and 13 bases lay in between. The DNA for the CDR3 is TGTGCCAGCAGTGAAGCGCTTCTATTTCAGGAGACCCAGTACTTC. Protein sequence: CASSEALLFQETQYF.

There are many counts of this clonotype. The chain employs TRBV5-6 and TRBJ1-6, with 9 bases aligning to TRBD1. Trimming at V came to 4 bases and at J to 7 bases, leaving 6 bases not matched to a gene. The CDR3 is 15 amino acids. Germline-derived CDR1 and CDR2 are SGHDT and YYEEEE. Here the CDR3 reads CASSPLDRGNSPLHF. The DNA of the CDR3 is TGTGCCAGCAGCCCCCTGGACAGGGGCAATTCACCCCTCCACTTT.